The sequence of this T cell receptor (beta chain) was determined in a study of cytomegalovirus exposure and HLA in healthy donors (dated by TCRdb to between 2016 and 2019). In terms of the full investigation: A later analysis indicated that the 130 or so validation repertoires were generated on the platform also employed for the 650 to 850 repertoires of the first cohort. The study was designed to test whether signatures of past pathogen exposure could be identified by cataloging public T cell receptors. A separate validation cohort of over 95 different subjects was used in addition to the approximately 610-subject first cohort. To predict cytomegalovirus infection status, the study brought together high-throughput TCR immunosequencing, statistical association of individual TCRs with disease status, and machine learning. Study-wide conclusions, independent of this receptor: The classifier was reported to diagnose cytomegalovirus status with high specificity and sensitivity in both the original and validation cohorts. In vitro tests confirmed that a few of the cytomegalovirus-associated TCR beta chains recognize cytomegalovirus antigens. According to the authors, the approach could potentially be generalized to other disease states and immunological phenotypes. A later analysis had no HLA typing for the validation cohort, so co-occurrence there was scored across all 120 or so repertoires. Across donors, most TCR sequences were observed very rarely, whereas some public TCRs were present in many individuals. Of the cluster scores, about 94% were above 0 in a later analysis, which found that TCRs clustered in the first cohort also tended to co-occur in the roughly 130 validation repertoires. The study gave a list of 150 to 200 TCR beta chains associated with cytomegalovirus.

The CDR3 numbers 14 residues from cysteine through phenylalanine. Only the CDR3 part of the read is kept: 42 bases, read in frame from the first base. CDR1 and CDR2 (LGHNA, YSLEER) derive from the germline V gene. Clipping removes 4 bases from V and 2 bases from J, with 2 as the unmatched junction base count. Preparation of the library involved the immunoSEQ multiplex PCR assay. Turning to the authors' computational methods: A statistical classification framework was built for diagnosing cytomegalovirus status from the catalog of TCR beta chain sequences. Here the immuneACCESS table is served through TCRdb, limited to in-frame sequences with V and J called. Missing clones are a known gap in these copies; in checked studies unresolved V genes cover under half, and the rest lacks a known reason. That table is the source of V, J and clone size, and D and trimming were worked out from the DNA. The sample table holds 100,000 to 150,000 clones, of which over 65% were seen once. About 2.2% of the sample comes from the top ten.

About this clone: The target of this receptor is not known. One base away there is no much larger clone; base qualities are not given.

Donors formed part of the validation cohort, which comprised 120 subjects and was distinct from the first cohort of under 800 subjects. The rearrangement combines TRBV4-3 with TRBJ1-2; 9 of the junction bases match TRBD1. Sequencing was carried out using PBMCs. This TCR came from a woman aged 25 to 39 in good health and CMV-seronegative. The DNA sequence is as follows: TGCGCCAGCAGCCTGGACAGGGGAAACTATGGCTACACCTTC. It translates as CASSLDRGNYGYTF.